This is a list of T cell receptor beta chains from one sample in a study of cytomegalovirus exposure and HLA in healthy donors. Sequencing used immunoSEQ multiplex PCR; TCRdb keeps in-frame clones, though not all of them. The sample includes tens of thousands of clones, approximately 86% of them seen just once. Sequencing input: PBMCs. Receptors were obtained from a man in his thirties or forties in good health and CMV-seronegative. Each CDR3 is given with its conserved first and last residue. A D gene is named only where the DNA matches it firmly. Clone size is shown for a subset of rows, as once, few, many or a class of expanded clone.

V	D	size	J	DNA	CDR3
TRBV2	.	.	TRBJ2-6	TGTGCCAGCGGCACAGGGTCTGGGGCCAACGTCCTGACTTTC	CASGTGSGANVLTF
TRBV5-8	TRBD1	once	TRBJ1-2	TGTGCCAGCAGCTCCCGGGGACAGGAGTTTAACTATGGCTACACCTTC	CASSSRGQEFNYGYTF
TRBV6-6	.	.	TRBJ1-6	TGTGCCAGCAGTTACGGGGAGGGGAGAGGATATTCACCCCTCCACTTT	CASSYGEGRGYSPLHF
TRBV27	TRBD1	once	TRBJ2-2	TGTGCCAGCAGCCTCCTTGGGACAGGGGGCGGCACCGGGGAGCTGTTTTTT	CASSLLGTGGGTGELFF
TRBV27	.	.	TRBJ1-1	TGTGCCAGCATTACTTTACAGGGAAAGGCTTTCTTT	CASITLQGKAFF
TRBV27	TRBD2	once	TRBJ2-1	TGTGCCAGCACCGCCGCTAGCGGGAGCAATGAGCAGTTCTTC	CASTAASGSNEQFF
TRBV5-1	TRBD2	few	TRBJ2-3	TGCGCCAGCAGCTTCTTTAGCGGGGGGACAGATACGCAGTATTTT	CASSFFSGGTDTQYF
TRBV6-5	TRBD1	once	TRBJ1-2	TGTGCCAGCACTTTGACAGGGGGCTCTGGCTACACCTTC	CASTLTGGSGYTF
TRBV7-2	TRBD2	.	TRBJ2-3	TGTGCCAGCAGTCCGAGTAGGCGGGGGGGCTTGGATACGCAGTATTTT	CASSPSRRGGLDTQYF
TRBV27	.	.	TRBJ1-2	TGTGCCAGCAGCTCCGATAGAAGTAACTATGGCTACACCTTC	CASSSDRSNYGYTF
TRBV7-6	TRBD1	.	TRBJ1-5	TGTGCCAGCAGCCTACGGACAGGGGGTGATCAGCCCCAGCATTTT	CASSLRTGGDQPQHF
TRBV2	.	few	TRBJ1-2	TGTGCCAGCCCCCCTGGTACAGTTGGCTATGGCTACACCTTC	CASPPGTVGYGYTF
TRBV19	.	.	TRBJ2-2	TGTGCCACTGCGGGCCTCGGGCTCGGGGAGCTGTTTTTT	CATAGLGLGELFF
TRBV9	.	.	TRBJ2-7	TGTGCCAGCAGCGTAGCCCCCAGCTCCTACGAGCAGTACTTC	CASSVAPSSYEQYF
TRBV27	.	once	TRBJ2-3	TGTGCCAGCAGTTTTCAGGGGTGGACAGATACGCAGTATTTT	CASSFQGWTDTQYF
TRBV10-3	.	.	TRBJ2-1	TGTGCCATCAGTGGAGCACCACTCTACAATGAGCAGTTCTTC	CAISGAPLYNEQFF
TRBV5-1	TRBD1	.	TRBJ1-5	TGCGCCAGCAGCTGGACAGGGGATAGCAATCAGCCCCAGCATTTT	CASSWTGDSNQPQHF
TRBV6-5	.	.	TRBJ2-4	TGTGCCAGCAGTCACACGGGAACCCCAAACATTCAGTACTTC	CASSHTGTPNIQYF
TRBV13	.	.	TRBJ1-2	TGTGCCAGCAGTTCCCAAGGGGCGCGGTACTATGGCTACACCTTC	CASSSQGARYYGYTF
TRBV4-1	.	.	TRBJ1-2	TGCGCCAGCAGCCAGGTGCGGGGCAACTATGGCTACACCTTC	CASSQVRGNYGYTF
TRBV7-2	.	.	TRBJ2-4	TGTGCCAGCAGCCCCTTCGGAGGCACTTCCAAAAACATTCAGTACTTC	CASSPFGGTSKNIQYF
TRBV4-3	TRBD1	.	TRBJ1-2	TGCGCCAGCAGCCAGTCGACAGGGACTGGCTATGGCTACACCTTC	CASSQSTGTGYGYTF
TRBV4-1	TRBD1	once	TRBJ1-4	TGCGCCAGCAGCCTCTATCCGGGACAGGGAACTTGGGCTGAAAAACTGTTTTTT	CASSLYPGQGTWAEKLFF
TRBV7-9	.	.	TRBJ1-6	TGTGCCAGCAGCTCTATAAGCGGCCTGGGGTCACCCCTCCACTTT	CASSSISGLGSPLHF
TRBV19	.	.	TRBJ2-5	TGTGCCAGCCAGTTCGACAGTTCGGCGGAGACCCAGTACTTC	CASQFDSSAETQYF
TRBV4-2	TRBD2	.	TRBJ2-1	TGTGCCAGCAGCCAACTAGCGGGGTTCTACAATGAGCAGTTCTTC	CASSQLAGFYNEQFF
TRBV19	.	.	TRBJ2-1	TGTGCCAGTAGTACCTATTACACCGCCCGGAGTGAGCAGTTCTTC	CASSTYYTARSEQFF
TRBV4-1	TRBD2	.	TRBJ2-1	TGCGCCAGCAGCCGGGGACTAGCGGGAGGGGTCCCCTACAATGAGCAGTTCTTC	CASSRGLAGGVPYNEQFF
TRBV5-1	.	.	TRBJ2-7	TGCGCCAGCAGTCGGTTATCGGGGTCGGTATCCGAGCAGTACTTC	CASSRLSGSVSEQYF
TRBV27	TRBD2	.	TRBJ2-3	TGTGCCAGCAGTCCCGCTAGCGGGGGCCGCGAGGGAGGCTATTTT	CASSPASGGREGGYF
TRBV18	TRBD1	few	TRBJ1-2	TGTGCCAGCTCACCGGGCGGGACAGGGGATGGTGATGGCTACACCTTC	CASSPGGTGDGDGYTF
TRBV7-2	TRBD2	.	TRBJ2-5	TGTGCCAGCAGCTTAGTAGTTAGCGGGCCCCTAGGGACCCAGTACTTC	CASSLVVSGPLGTQYF
TRBV9	.	.	TRBJ2-3	TGTGCCAGCAGCGTAGTCCCCCCGGATACGCAGTATTTT	CASSVVPPDTQYF
TRBV7-9	TRBD1	.	TRBJ2-3	TGTGCCAGCAGCCCCGGGACAGGGGCGGTTCCAGATACGCAGTATTTT	CASSPGTGAVPDTQYF
TRBV2	.	many	TRBJ1-2	TGTGCCAGCAGTTATACACCTGGTGGCTACACCTTC	CASSYTPGGYTF
TRBV28	TRBD2	.	TRBJ2-1	TGTGCCAGCGGCGAGCGGGGGGATTGGAATGAGCAGTTCTTC	CASGERGDWNEQFF
TRBV12-1	.	.	TRBJ2-6	TGTGCCAGCAGTTACCTCAGGGGACATTTAAATTCTGGGGCCAACGTCCTGACTTTC	CASSYLRGHLNSGANVLTF
TRBV27	TRBD2	once	TRBJ2-1	TGTGCCAGCAGTTACCTAGCGGGAGGAGAGCAGTTCTTC	CASSYLAGGEQFF
TRBV5-1	.	.	TRBJ1-6	TGCGCCAGCAGCTTGGCTGCTAGGTCACCCCTCCACTTT	CASSLAARSPLHF
TRBV9	TRBD2	.	TRBJ2-5	TGTGCCAGCGGACCCGGACGCGGTGGGGGGGGAGGGGAGACCCAGTACTTC	CASGPGRGGGGGETQYF
TRBV13	.	.	TRBJ1-4	TGTGCCAGCAGCTCAAGACGGACAGCGGATAATGAAAAACTGTTTTTT	CASSSRRTADNEKLFF
TRBV5-4	.	.	TRBJ2-5	TGTGCCAGCAGCTTGGACAGAGAAGAGACCCAGTACTTC	CASSLDREETQYF
TRBV18	.	once	TRBJ1-4	TGTGCCAGCATTGACAGCGGGACAACTAATGAAAAACTGTTTTTT	CASIDSGTTNEKLFF
TRBV7-2	.	.	TRBJ2-5	TGTGCCAGCAGCTCGAGAACAGGGGAGACCCAGTACTTC	CASSSRTGETQYF